The rows below give T cell receptor beta chains drawn from one sample of a study of T cells in narcolepsy. Produced via immunoSEQ multiplex PCR; TCRdb's table is partial and in-frame only. The table includes about 34,000 clones, more than 75% detected once. The sequencing input was memory (CD45RA-) CD4+ T cells from blood. These TCRs come from a human donor in good health. Each CDR3 is given with its conserved first and last residue. A D gene is named only where the DNA matches it firmly. Size tells how often a clone was seen (once, few, many) or the class of an expanded clone, and some rows leave it out.

clone_size j_call v_call d_call cdr3_nt cdr3_aa
. TRBJ1-5 TRBV27 . TGTGCCAGCAGTCCAAAGGTAATTGGGGTAGGCAGCAATCAGCCCCAGCATTTT CASSPKVIGVGSNQPQHF
. TRBJ2-2 TRBV11-2 . TGTGCCAGCAGCTCAGGGGTAGCTCTCTTATTAGGAGGGGAGCTGTTTTTT CASSSGVALLLGGELFF
. TRBJ1-5 TRBV21-1 . TGTGCCAGCAACTGGACAGGGCGTGGGCCCCAGCATTTT CASNWTGRGPQHF
few TRBJ2-1 TRBV6-5 . TGTGCCAGCAGTTACTTGGGTGGTGAGCAGTTCTTC CASSYLGGEQFF
. TRBJ1-2 TRBV5-6 TRBD1 TGTGCCAGCAGTTTAGGGACAGGGGGCTTATATGGCTACACCTTC CASSLGTGGLYGYTF
once TRBJ1-6 TRBV11-2 . TGTGCCAGCAGCTCGTCCCCGCTAGTCCTCCACTTT CASSSSPLVLHF
. TRBJ1-4 TRBV7-2 . TGTGCCAGCAGCTTAGGGTTTGGGGGGACGAATGAAAAACTGTTTTTT CASSLGFGGTNEKLFF
. TRBJ2-3 TRBV5-4 TRBD2 TGTGCCAGCAGCTTCCCGGGACTAGCGGGAGGGGGAAAAGGCACAGATACGCAGTATTTT CASSFPGLAGGGKGTDTQYF
. TRBJ2-3 TRBV7-9 TRBD1 TGTGCCAGCAGCTTAGGGACAGGGGTTGGCACAGATACGCAGTATTTT CASSLGTGVGTDTQYF
. TRBJ1-2 TRBV27 TRBD1 TGTGCCAGCGGCCCGGGACAGGGGGCGAAGGGGAATGGCTACACCTTC CASGPGQGAKGNGYTF
. TRBJ2-7 TRBV10-3 . TGTGCCAGCGGACAGTCGGAGGCCCTTCTCTACGAGCAGTACTTC CASGQSEALLYEQYF
. TRBJ1-6 TRBV30 TRBD1 TGTGCCTGGAGTGAACGACAGGGGGGCAGGGCACCCCTCCACTTT CAWSERQGGRAPLHF
. TRBJ2-2 TRBV6-5 . TGTGCCAGCAATAGCGCGGGGCGCCTCGACGGGGAGCTGTTTTTT CASNSAGRLDGELFF
. TRBJ1-4 TRBV9 . TGTGCCAGCAGCCCCCGAGTGGGGGTCTTTGAAAAACTGTTTTTT CASSPRVGVFEKLFF
. TRBJ1-1 TRBV5-1 . TGCGCCAGCAGCTTGGGAACAAGTCGGGACACTGAAGCTTTCTTT CASSLGTSRDTEAFF
. TRBJ2-5 TRBV18 . TGTGCCAGCTCCGCAAAAGGGAGAGAGACCCAGTACTTC CASSAKGRETQYF
few TRBJ2-7 TRBV7-6 TRBD1 TGTGCCAGCAGCCGAGAAGGACAGGGCGACGAGCAGTACTTC CASSREGQGDEQYF
few TRBJ2-5 TRBV19 . TGTGCCAGTAGTACAGGCCCTCAGGCTCGGGCCCAGTACTTC CASSTGPQARAQYF
once TRBJ1-4 TRBV4-2 TRBD1 TGTGCCAGCAGCCAAGGCCGCAGGGGGCTTGAAAACCCTAATGAAAAACTGTTTTTT CASSQGRRGLENPNEKLFF
few TRBJ1-2 TRBV5-6 . TGTGCCAGCAGCTTGGGTGCGGCTTACTATGGCTACACCTTC CASSLGAAYYGYTF
. TRBJ2-3 TRBV6-5 . TGTGCCAGCCGTTTAGGGGGGTTTGCTACAGATACGCAGTATTTT CASRLGGFATDTQYF
. TRBJ2-2 TRBV10-3 . TGTGCCATCAGTCGCGGGACCCAGGGGAACACCGGGGAGCTGTTTTTT CAISRGTQGNTGELFF
. TRBJ2-1 TRBV20-1 . TGCAGTGCTAGGGAGATCGGTGAGCAGTTCTTC CSAREIGEQFF
. TRBJ2-7 TRBV7-9 TRBD2 TGTGCCAGCAGCCCCCGGACTAGCGGGGCCTACGAGCAGTACTTC CASSPRTSGAYEQYF
. TRBJ2-1 TRBV7-3 TRBD2 TGTGCCAGCAGCTTAAAAGCGGGGGGAGTATACAATGAGCAGTTCTTC CASSLKAGGVYNEQFF
. TRBJ2-1 TRBV9 TRBD2 TGTGCCAGCAGCCCTACTAGCGGGGGGGGCAATGAGCAGTTCTTC CASSPTSGGGNEQFF
. TRBJ2-3 TRBV2 TRBD2 TGTGCCAGCAGTGGGACGGGGGGAGATACGCAGTATTTT CASSGTGGDTQYF
. TRBJ1-4 TRBV27 . TGTGCCAGCATGGCCCAAGCTCGAGAAAAACTGTTTTTT CASMAQAREKLFF
. TRBJ1-2 TRBV5-1 TRBD1 TGCGCCAGCAGCTTGCGGTCCGACAGGGATCAGAGGGGCTACACCTTC CASSLRSDRDQRGYTF
. TRBJ2-7 TRBV15 . TGTGCCACCAGCAGAGAGCTAGTCGGTGGGGAGCAGTACTTC CATSRELVGGEQYF
. TRBJ1-3 TRBV6-6 . TGTGCCAGCAGCCAAGTTGACAGCCACGGAAACACCATATATTTT CASSQVDSHGNTIYF
. TRBJ2-3 TRBV7-7 TRBD1 TGTGCCAGCAGCTTAGGGACAGGGATCACAGATACGCAGTATTTT CASSLGTGITDTQYF
. TRBJ2-3 TRBV5-1 TRBD2 TGCGCCAGCAGCTGGCCGGGACTAGAGGGCGCAGATACGCAGTATTTT CASSWPGLEGADTQYF
few TRBJ1-2 TRBV19 . TGTGCCAGTCAAACCTCTAGCTTGGGCTGGGACTATGGCTACACCTTC CASQTSSLGWDYGYTF
. TRBJ2-6 TRBV25-1 . TGTGCCAGCCCTGACAGACTCCGCTTCTCTGGGGCCAACGTCCTGACTTTC CASPDRLRFSGANVLTF
. TRBJ1-2 TRBV6-6 . TGTGCCAGCAGTTACATGGGGGGCAGTGGCTACACCTTC CASSYMGGSGYTF
once TRBJ2-5 TRBV6-5 . TGTGCCAGCAGTTTACTCCCCGGGACTCAGTACTTC CASSLLPGTQYF
. TRBJ2-5 TRBV5-1 . TGCGCCAGCAGGTTGGCGACAGCCCAAGAGACCCAGTACTTC CASRLATAQETQYF
. TRBJ2-7 TRBV6-1 . TGTGCCAGCAGTTCCGGGACCCCCTACGAGCAGTACTTC CASSSGTPYEQYF
. TRBJ2-1 TRBV7-3 TRBD1 TGTGCCAGCAGCCGTAGGGACAGATACGACAATGAGCAGTTCTTC CASSRRDRYDNEQFF
. TRBJ1-5 TRBV1 . TGCACCAGCAGCCAAGGTCGGCAGGCGGAGACACTGTGTAGCAATCAGCCCCAGCATTTT CTSSQGRQAETLCSNQPQHF
. TRBJ2-1 TRBV19 . TGTGCCAGTAGTACAAACAGGGACTACAATGAGCAGTTCTTC CASSTNRDYNEQFF
. TRBJ1-4 TRBV5-1 TRBD1 TGCGCCAGCAGCTTGCCTGAAGGGGGCCTTGAAAAACTGTTTTTT CASSLPEGGLEKLFF
. TRBJ2-3 TRBV5-1 . TGCGCCAGCCGAGCCCGGCCTACGGTTGATACGCAGTATTTT CASRARPTVDTQYF
few TRBJ1-4 TRBV6-5 . TGTGCCAGCAGCCGGACCGTCAATAATGAAAAACTGTTTTTT CASSRTVNNEKLFF
few TRBJ1-2 TRBV28 . TGTGCCAGCAGTTTAAGTCAGGGGAGGGCTTTCGGGGCCTTC CASSLSQGRAFGAF
. TRBJ2-7 TRBV7-2 TRBD2 TGTGCCAGCACTAGCGGGGGCTACGAGCAGTACTTC CASTSGGYEQYF